A single sample gave rise to the 4 T cell receptor beta chains below, sequenced in a study of technical replicates of blood from several donors. Measured with immunoSEQ multiplex PCR; TCRdb has only the in-frame clones, and not every one. This sample yields 74,000 or so clones, of which approximately 97% are seen a single time; roughly 0.21% belongs to the top ten. The sequencing input was T cells isolated from PBMCs. The receptors shown here come from a human donor in good health.

The chain joins TRBV28 to TRBJ2-7; TRBD1 is a possible D gene (6 bases). The CDR3 runs 14 residues. Germline CDR1 MDHEN, CDR2 SYDVKM. Trimming took 4 bases from V and 5 from J, leaving 15 bases between them. CDR3: CASSYRVVVHEQYF. The CDR3 DNA is TGTGCCAGCAGTTACAGGGTTGTCGTCCACGAGCAGTACTTC.

CDR3 sequence reads: CASSLLPGTGSEKLFF. CDR3 in DNA: TGTGCCAGCAGCTTACTCCCCGGGACAGGGAGCGAAAAACTGTTTTTT. The chain joins TRBV7-3 to TRBJ1-4; 9 nucleotides match TRBD1. Germline V CDR1 and CDR2: SGHTA, FQGTGA. Trimming cost V 2 bases and J 8 bases; bases outside gene matches: 9. This CDR3 is built from 16 residues.

The V call is TRBV7-9, the J call TRBJ1-2, with D perhaps TRBD1 (5 bases). V was cut by 5 bases and J by 0 bases, with 10 bases left in between. The CDR3 has 14 residues. Germline values: CDR1 SEHNR, CDR2 FQNEAQ (reference sequence). DNA of the CDR3: TGTGCCAGCAGCCGGGGGGAAGCTAACTATGGCTACACCTTC. It yields the protein CASSRGEANYGYTF.

The chain recombines TRBV5-1 with TRBJ1-2; D possibly corresponds to TRBD1 (5 bases). Trimming shortened V by 4 bases and J by 6 bases, and 16 bases separated the two germline ends. Germline V gene lookup returns CDR1 SGHRS and CDR2 YFSETQ. The CDR3 contains 14 residues. Here the CDR3 reads CASSPREASDGYTF. The CDR3 nucleotides read TGCGCCAGCAGCCCCAGGGAGGCTAGCGATGGCTACACCTTC.